These 17 T cell receptor beta chains originate from one sample sequenced in a study of shared clonotypes between healthy human individuals (dated by TCRdb to about 2020). The library was prepared using the immunoSEQ multiplex PCR assay. The source is immuneACCESS, and TCRdb retained only in-frame sequences with V and J called. Part of the clones is not carried over; for the studies checked, unresolved V genes explain less than half of this, and the remainder is unexplained. For this sample there are 2 million to 2.5 million clones; 90% to 97% appear just once. 0.1% to 0.15% of the sample comes from the top ten. The sample consisted of naive CD4+ T cells sorted from blood. The label giving this sample's cell subset or site can be read as: CD45RA+ positively selected. The receptors were gathered from a man aged 18 to 35 in good health.

Written as DNA, the CDR3 is TGTGCCAGCAGTAAACCGGGACAGAGTAATGAAAAACTGTTTTTT. Amino acid sequence: CASSKPGQSNEKLFF. This rearrangement joins TRBV6-6 to TRBJ1-4, with TRBD1 matching over 7 bases. This CDR3 has 15 residues. V gave up 5 bases and J gave up 4 bases; unmatched junction bases: 7. Looked up from germline, CDR1 is MNHNY and CDR2 is SVGAGI (reference sequence).

V and J are TRBV6-1 and TRBJ1-2; tentatively, D is TRBD1 (6 bases). The CDR3 is 14 amino acids. V gave up 5 bases and J gave up 3 bases, with 13 bases separating them. Germline V CDR1 and CDR2: MNHNS, SASEGT. CDR3 protein: CASSKGGIDYGYTF. DNA of the CDR3: TGTGCCAGCAGTAAGGGGGGGATCGACTATGGCTACACCTTC.

This rearrangement joins TRBV7-2 to TRBJ2-3; 7 bases are a match to TRBD2. The CDR3 totals 14 residues. Germline-derived CDR1 and CDR2 are SGHTA and FQGNSA. V lost 5 bases and J lost 6; bases outside the gene matches: 8. The CDR3 sequence is CASSPGGGSDTQYF. DNA for the CDR3: TGTGCCAGCAGCCCCGGGGGAGGGAGTGATACGCAGTATTTT.

This rearrangement joins TRBV18 to TRBJ1-1, with TRBD1 identical over 10 bases. This CDR3 comprises 17 residues. Trimming took 3 bases from V and 6 from J; bases not matched to a gene: 13. The V gene's germline CDR1 is KGHSH and CDR2 LQKENI. In DNA form, the CDR3 reads TGTGCCAGCTCACCTTCCTCATCCAGACAGGGGGCCGCTGAAGCTTTCTTT. This translates into CASSPSSSRQGAAEAFF.

The chain combines TRBV6-1 with TRBJ2-1; 8 positions match TRBD1. This CDR3 spans 15 amino acids. Unmatched junction bases numbered 11, after V lost 6 bases and J lost 7 bases. Germline V CDR1 and CDR2: MNHNS, SASEGT. In DNA form, the CDR3 reads TGTGCCAGCAGAGTTAGGGAACAGGGGGATAATGAGCAGTTCTTC. Translation gives CASRVREQGDNEQFF.

The CDR3 loop reads CASSFQGSDTQYF. As DNA, the CDR3 is TGTGCCAGCAGCTTCCAAGGGTCAGATACGCAGTATTTT. The gene calls are TRBV5-4 and TRBJ2-3, with D hard to call. CDR1 is SGHNT and CDR2 is YYREEE in the germline V gene (reference sequence). Between the trimmed V and J ends, which lost 2 bases and 4 bases, there was a span of 8 bases. The CDR3 is 13 residues long.

The chain recombines TRBV11-2 with TRBJ2-3, with 8 bases fitting TRBD2. Germline-derived CDR1 and CDR2 are SGHAT and FQNNGV. Trimming removed 5 bases from V and 4 bases from J; junction bases left unmatched: 8. The CDR3 runs to 15 residues. CDR3 region: CASSIIAGKADTQYF. The CDR3 DNA reads TGTGCCAGCAGCATAATAGCGGGAAAAGCAGATACGCAGTATTTT.

The CDR3 DNA follows: TGTGCCAGCAGCTTACTAGCGGGAGGCAATGAGCAGTTCTTC. Protein sequence: CASSLLAGGNEQFF. The genes are TRBV5-6 and TRBJ2-1; TRBD2 matches at 12 bases. CDR1 and CDR2 (germline): SGHDT, YYEEEE. Trimming removed 2 bases from V and 6 bases from J; junction bases left unmatched: 0. The CDR3 has 14 residues. The variable domain in full, with the rest retrieved from reference TRBV5-6 and TRBJ2-1, is DAGVTQSPTHLIKTRGQQVTLRCSPKSGHDTVSWYQQALGQGPQFIFQYYEEEERQRGNFPDRFSGHQFPNYSSELNVNALLLGDSALYLCASSLLAGGNEQFFGPGTRLTVL.

The chain employs TRBV7-3 and TRBJ1-1, with TRBD1 as a possible D gene (5 bases). This CDR3 contains 14 residues. V was cut by 2 bases and J by 0 bases, with 7 bases left in between. In germline, CDR1 is SGHTA, CDR2 FQGTGA. For the CDR3, the DNA is TGTGCCAGCAGCTTAGGAGGGGTGAACACTGAAGCTTTCTTT. Translated, it gives CASSLGGVNTEAFF.

Notes on this clone: Relative to the germline gene, one junction end is altered; a read error may explain this. The rearrangement links TRBV28 to TRBJ2-7; D is unclear. The CDR3 extends over 12 amino acids. Germline values: CDR1 MDHEN, CDR2 SYDVKM. CDR3 region: CASSPRPPRPDF. The CDR3 nucleotides read TGTGCCAGCAGCCCCCGGCCACCCCGGCCCGACTTC.

As for this clone: In the same sample, other DNA sequences code for this CDR3. The V gene is TRBV5-1, the J gene TRBJ1-3; D possibly corresponds to TRBD1 (6 bases). The CDR3 is 15 amino acids. Per the germline V gene, CDR1 is SGHRS and CDR2 is YFSETQ. Trimming removed 0 bases from V and 0 bases from J, with 7 bases in between. CDR3 in DNA: TGCGCCAGCAGCTTGGGACAGGACTCTGGAAACACCATATATTTT. Translation: CASSLGQDSGNTIYF. Complete variable domain (other parts from reference TRBV5-1 and TRBJ1-3): KAGVTQTPRYLIKTRGQQVTLSCSPISGHRSVSWYQQTPGQGLQFLFEYFSETQRNKGNFPGRFSGRQFSNSRSEMNVSTLELGDSALYLCASSLGQDSGNTIYFGEGSWLTVV.

The J gene is TRBJ1-6, the V gene TRBV10-3, with D hard to call. Trimming stripped 10 bases from V and 7 bases from J, with 14 bases between. The CDR3 loop spans 13 amino acids. CDR1 is ENHRY and CDR2 is SYGVKD in the germline V gene. The CDR3 region is CATYARENSPLHF. CDR3 DNA: TGTGCCACCTACGCTCGGGAGAATTCACCCCTCCACTTT.

Concerning this clone: A read error may produce the germline difference seen at one junction end. V and J are TRBV28 and TRBJ2-7; D perhaps matches TRBD1 (5 bases). Germline lookup yields CDR1 MDHEN and CDR2 SYDVKM. CDR3 length: 14 residues. The CDR3 here is CASSLGQDNFERYF. The DNA of the CDR3 is TGTGCCAGCAGTCTCGGTCAGGACAACTTCGAGCGGTACTTC.

The chain links TRBV6-5 to TRBJ1-2; tentatively, D is TRBD1 (6 bases). The CDR3 totals 16 residues. V lost 0 bases and J 3 bases, leaving 14 bases between the germline ends. Germline V gene data show CDR1 as MNHEY and CDR2 as SVGAGI. The chain's CDR3 is CASSYSSGGRDYGYTF. In DNA, the CDR3 is TGTGCCAGCAGTTACTCGAGTGGGGGGCGCGACTATGGCTACACCTTC.

The V gene is TRBV11-2, the J gene TRBJ2-7, with TRBD2 identical over 12 bases. This CDR3 region has 19 residues. The germline V gene has CDR1 SGHAT and CDR2 FQNNGV. With 0 bases clipped from V and 6 bases from J, the junction kept 15 bases outside the gene matches. The CDR3 spells CASSLDRASGRASSAEQYF. Here the CDR3 DNA reads TGTGCCAGCAGCTTAGATAGGGCTAGCGGGAGGGCTTCGTCGGCCGAGCAGTACTTC.

The rearrangement uses TRBV27 and TRBJ2-1, with D maybe TRBD2 (5 bases). Trimming left V 4 bases short and J 5 bases short, with 18 bases between. The CDR3 has 16 amino acids. Germline V gene data show CDR1 as MNHEY and CDR2 as SMNVEV (reference sequence). CDR3 amino acids: CASSSPRRRLNNEQFF. For the CDR3, the DNA is TGTGCCAGCAGTTCCCCTCGGAGGCGGCTAAACAATGAGCAGTTCTTC.

In DNA, the CDR3 is TGTGCCAGCAGTCCGGACAGGGGTTGGTACGAGCAGTACTTC. Amino acid sequence: CASSPDRGWYEQYF. V is TRBV6-5 and J is TRBJ2-7, with 9 bases that match TRBD1. CDR1 is MNHEY and CDR2 is SVGAGI in the germline V gene. This CDR3 spans 14 amino acids. J lost 4 bases, V lost 5 bases, and 6 bases had no gene match.